A selection of T cell receptor beta chains follows, all from one sample in a study of cytomegalovirus exposure and HLA in healthy donors. Sequencing was performed with immunoSEQ multiplex PCR; in TCRdb, only in-frame clones are kept and a portion is missing. The repertoire holds 85,000 to 130,000 clones, 60% to 80% seen once, with 5.8% in the top ten. The sample was PBMCs. The receptors stem from a man in his fifties or sixties in good health and CMV-seropositive. Each CDR3 is given with its conserved first and last residue. Each record gives: D gene, clone size, V gene, J gene, CDR3 protein, CDR3 DNA. D genes are given only for firm matches. Only part of the rows carry a size: once, few, many, or a class if the clone is expanded.

d_call: NA
clone_size: NA
v_call: TRBV5-5
j_call: TRBJ2-5
cdr3_aa: CASSFSWETQYF
cdr3_nt: TGTGCCAGCAGCTTTAGTTGGGAGACCCAGTACTTC

d_call: TRBD2
clone_size: once
v_call: TRBV5-1
j_call: TRBJ2-2
cdr3_aa: CASAGGAGTGELFF
cdr3_nt: TGCGCCAGCGCGGGGGGCGCCGGCACCGGGGAGCTGTTTTTT

d_call: NA
clone_size: once
v_call: TRBV5-1
j_call: TRBJ1-2
cdr3_aa: CASSLESYGYTF
cdr3_nt: TGCGCCAGCAGCTTGGAGAGCTATGGCTACACCTTC

d_call: TRBD1
clone_size: NA
v_call: TRBV19
j_call: TRBJ2-7
cdr3_aa: CASSRDRVEDEQYF
cdr3_nt: TGTGCCAGTAGTAGGGACAGGGTTGAAGACGAGCAGTACTTC

d_call: NA
clone_size: NA
v_call: TRBV19
j_call: TRBJ1-1
cdr3_aa: CASSKTGPNTEAFF
cdr3_nt: TGTGCCAGTAGTAAGACAGGCCCGAACACTGAAGCTTTCTTT

d_call: NA
clone_size: NA
v_call: TRBV5-5
j_call: TRBJ2-7
cdr3_aa: CASSLAGGDEQYF
cdr3_nt: TGTGCCAGCAGCTTGGCCGGAGGAGACGAGCAGTACTTC

d_call: NA
clone_size: NA
v_call: TRBV9
j_call: TRBJ2-2
cdr3_aa: CASSITSGARTGELFF
cdr3_nt: TGTGCCAGCAGCATAACCTCTGGGGCGCGAACCGGGGAGCTGTTTTTT

d_call: NA
clone_size: NA
v_call: TRBV20-1
j_call: TRBJ1-6
cdr3_aa: CSARTGSPLHF
cdr3_nt: TGCAGTGCTAGGACCGGGTCACCCCTCCACTTT

d_call: NA
clone_size: NA
v_call: TRBV6-5
j_call: TRBJ1-1
cdr3_aa: CATRRGPMNTEAFF
cdr3_nt: TGTGCCACTCGTAGAGGGCCTATGAACACTGAAGCTTTCTTT

d_call: NA
clone_size: NA
v_call: TRBV11-2
j_call: TRBJ2-3
cdr3_aa: CASSLRTDTQYF
cdr3_nt: TGTGCCAGCAGCCTCCGCACAGATACGCAGTATTTT

d_call: NA
clone_size: NA
v_call: TRBV27
j_call: TRBJ1-2
cdr3_aa: CASSFEGGNYGYTF
cdr3_nt: TGTGCCAGCAGTTTCGAGGGGGGGAACTATGGCTACACCTTC

d_call: TRBD1
clone_size: once
v_call: TRBV25-1
j_call: TRBJ2-3
cdr3_aa: CASMGQLTDTQYF
cdr3_nt: TGTGCCAGCATGGGACAGCTCACAGATACGCAGTATTTT

d_call: TRBD1
clone_size: NA
v_call: TRBV6-4
j_call: TRBJ1-6
cdr3_aa: CASSSTGGENSPPHF
cdr3_nt: TGTGCCAGCAGTTCGACAGGGGGAGAAAATTCACCCCCCCACTTT

d_call: NA
clone_size: NA
v_call: TRBV7-6
j_call: TRBJ2-1
cdr3_aa: CASSSRVNEQFF
cdr3_nt: TGTGCCAGCAGCTCCAGGGTCAATGAGCAGTTCTTC

d_call: TRBD1
clone_size: NA
v_call: TRBV30
j_call: TRBJ1-6
cdr3_aa: CAWSVGGTGGSPLHF
cdr3_nt: TGTGCCTGGAGTGTCGGGGGGACAGGGGGTTCACCCCTCCACTTT

d_call: TRBD1
clone_size: NA
v_call: TRBV5-1
j_call: TRBJ1-5
cdr3_aa: CASSSGQGYNQPQHF
cdr3_nt: TGCGCCAGCAGCAGCGGACAGGGATACAATCAGCCCCAGCATTTT

d_call: TRBD1
clone_size: NA
v_call: TRBV28
j_call: TRBJ1-6
cdr3_aa: CASSTPGQAQGALHF
cdr3_nt: TGTGCCAGCAGTACACCGGGACAGGCCCAGGGGGCCCTCCACTTT

d_call: NA
clone_size: NA
v_call: TRBV5-6
j_call: TRBJ1-6
cdr3_aa: CASSLEGTNSPLHF
cdr3_nt: TGTGCCAGCAGCCTAGAAGGAACAAATTCACCCCTCCACTTT

d_call: NA
clone_size: NA
v_call: TRBV18
j_call: TRBJ2-7
cdr3_aa: CASSRSREYEQYF
cdr3_nt: TGTGCCAGCTCACGCTCGAGAGAGTACGAGCAGTACTTC

d_call: TRBD1
clone_size: NA
v_call: TRBV30
j_call: TRBJ1-2
cdr3_aa: CAWRRTGEGYGYTF
cdr3_nt: TGTGCCTGGAGACGGACAGGGGAAGGTTATGGCTACACCTTC

d_call: TRBD2
clone_size: NA
v_call: TRBV5-1
j_call: TRBJ2-1
cdr3_aa: CASSLVASGGDEQFF
cdr3_nt: TGCGCCAGCAGCTTGGTAGCTAGCGGGGGGGATGAGCAGTTCTTC

d_call: TRBD1
clone_size: NA
v_call: TRBV2
j_call: TRBJ2-4
cdr3_aa: CASSGTGAKNIQYF
cdr3_nt: TGTGCCAGCAGCGGGACAGGGGCCAAAAACATTCAGTACTTC

d_call: TRBD1
clone_size: NA
v_call: TRBV19
j_call: TRBJ1-5
cdr3_aa: CASRGDSYQPQHF
cdr3_nt: TGTGCCAGTAGAGGGGACAGTTATCAGCCCCAGCATTTT

d_call: NA
clone_size: NA
v_call: TRBV6-5
j_call: TRBJ1-5
cdr3_aa: CASSYSYNQPQHF
cdr3_nt: TGTGCCAGCAGTTACTCGTACAATCAGCCCCAGCATTTT

d_call: TRBD1
clone_size: NA
v_call: TRBV6-5
j_call: TRBJ1-2
cdr3_aa: CASSYKDRGDYGYTF
cdr3_nt: TGTGCCAGCAGTTACAAGGACAGGGGTGACTATGGCTACACCTTC

d_call: TRBD2
clone_size: NA
v_call: TRBV5-1
j_call: TRBJ2-1
cdr3_aa: CASSLARTSGGQYNEQFF
cdr3_nt: TGCGCCAGCAGCTTGGCCCGGACTAGCGGGGGCCAATACAATGAGCAGTTCTTC